The TCR beta chain described here comes from a study of shared clonotypes between healthy human individuals. Germline CDR1 reads MDHEN; CDR2 reads SYDVKM. The V end lost 1 base, the J end lost 2 bases, and 8 bases lay between the germline ends. The CDR3 sequence is 15 residues long. The method was immunoSEQ multiplex PCR; TCRdb's version includes in-frame clones alone and lacks a portion of them. The repertoire holds hundreds of thousands of clones, with approximately 79% as singletons. The source of this sequence is a man aged 25 to 45 in good health. The chain is built from TRBV28 and TRBJ2-2; D unclear. Material for sequencing was memory CD4+ T cells sorted from blood. Described subset: CD45RA-negative fraction. This chain's CDR3 is CASSLFGLNTGELFF. In DNA, the CDR3 is TGTGCCAGCAGTTTATTTGGTCTAAACACCGGGGAGCTGTTTTTT.